Here is one T cell receptor beta chain with its context. Libraries were prepared by immunoSEQ multiplex PCR; TCRdb keeps only in-frame clonotypes and omits some of them. The table has roughly 350,000 clones, more than 75% seen once. The germline gives CDR1 LGHDT, CDR2 YNNKEL (reference sequence). This CDR3 is 15 amino acids long. V lost 0 bases, J lost 4 bases, and 9 bases lay in between. This record belongs to a study of blood T cell repertoires in COVID-19. The sample consisted of peripheral blood. The TCR was taken from a woman in her twenties or thirties with COVID-19, enrolled during active disease. The chain uses TRBV3-1 (or the pseudogene TRBV3-2) and TRBJ2-2, with a weak D call TRBD1 (5 bases). The CDR3 DNA reads TGTGCCAGCAGCCAAGACAGGGTACTCACCGGGGAGCTGTTTTTT. Its protein product is CASSQDRVLTGELFF.